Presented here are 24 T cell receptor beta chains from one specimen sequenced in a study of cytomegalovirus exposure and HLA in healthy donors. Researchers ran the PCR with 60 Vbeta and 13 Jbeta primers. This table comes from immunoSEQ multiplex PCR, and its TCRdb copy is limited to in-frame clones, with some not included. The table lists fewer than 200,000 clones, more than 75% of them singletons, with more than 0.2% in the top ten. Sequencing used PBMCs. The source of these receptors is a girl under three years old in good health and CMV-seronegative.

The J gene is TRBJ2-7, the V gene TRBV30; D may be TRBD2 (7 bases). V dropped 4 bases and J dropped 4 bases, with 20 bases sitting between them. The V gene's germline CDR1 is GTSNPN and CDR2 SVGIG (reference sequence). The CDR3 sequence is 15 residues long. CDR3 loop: CAWKHQGRDSYEQYF. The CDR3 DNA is TGTGCCTGGAAGCATCAGGGGAGGGACTCTTACGAGCAGTACTTC.

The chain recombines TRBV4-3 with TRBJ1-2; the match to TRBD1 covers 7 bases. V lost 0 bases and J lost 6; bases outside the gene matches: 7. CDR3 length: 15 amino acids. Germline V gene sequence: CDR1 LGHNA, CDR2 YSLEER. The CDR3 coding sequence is TGCGCCAGCAGCCAAGATCAGGGGGTGGTTAATGGCTACACCTTC. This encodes CASSQDQGVVNGYTF.

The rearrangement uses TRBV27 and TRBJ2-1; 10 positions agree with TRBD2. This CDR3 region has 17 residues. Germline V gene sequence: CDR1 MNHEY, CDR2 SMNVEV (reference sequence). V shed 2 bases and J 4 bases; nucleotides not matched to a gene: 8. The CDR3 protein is CASSLRSERGGYNEQFF. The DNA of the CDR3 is TGTGCCAGCAGTTTACGTTCTGAGCGGGGGGGTTACAATGAGCAGTTCTTC.

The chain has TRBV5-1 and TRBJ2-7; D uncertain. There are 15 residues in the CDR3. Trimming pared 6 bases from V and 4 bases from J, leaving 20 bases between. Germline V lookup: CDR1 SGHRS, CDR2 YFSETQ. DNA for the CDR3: TGCGCCAGCACCCCCGCACCGGCGGAGTTGTACGAGCAGTACTTC. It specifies CASTPAPAELYEQYF.

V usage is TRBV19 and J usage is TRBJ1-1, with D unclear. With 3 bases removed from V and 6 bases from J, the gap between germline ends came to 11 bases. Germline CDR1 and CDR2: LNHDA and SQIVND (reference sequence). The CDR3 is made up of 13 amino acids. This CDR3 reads CASSIGQVPEAFF. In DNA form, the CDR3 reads TGTGCCAGTAGTATTGGGCAGGTCCCTGAAGCTTTCTTT.

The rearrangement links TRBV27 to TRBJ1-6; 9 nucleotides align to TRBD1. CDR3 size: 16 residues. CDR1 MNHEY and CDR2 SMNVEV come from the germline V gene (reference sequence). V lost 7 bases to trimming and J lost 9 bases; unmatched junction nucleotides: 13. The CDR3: CASMATPGQGLSPLHF. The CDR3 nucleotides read TGTGCCAGCATGGCAACCCCGGGACAGGGACTTTCACCCCTCCACTTT.

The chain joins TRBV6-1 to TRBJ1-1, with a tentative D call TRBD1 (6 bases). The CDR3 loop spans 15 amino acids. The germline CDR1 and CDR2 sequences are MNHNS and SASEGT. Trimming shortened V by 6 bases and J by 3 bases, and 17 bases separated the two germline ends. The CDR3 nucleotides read TGTGCCAGCAGCCCGACAGGCGTTTTGTACACTGAAGCTTTCTTT. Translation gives CASSPTGVLYTEAFF.

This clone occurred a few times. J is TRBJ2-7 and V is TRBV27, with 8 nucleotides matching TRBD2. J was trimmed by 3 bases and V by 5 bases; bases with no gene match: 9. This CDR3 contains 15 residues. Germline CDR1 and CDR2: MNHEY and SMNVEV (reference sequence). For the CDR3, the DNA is TGTGCCAGCAGTGGTACTGAGGGACTAGTCTACGAGCAGTACTTC. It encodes CASSGTEGLVYEQYF.

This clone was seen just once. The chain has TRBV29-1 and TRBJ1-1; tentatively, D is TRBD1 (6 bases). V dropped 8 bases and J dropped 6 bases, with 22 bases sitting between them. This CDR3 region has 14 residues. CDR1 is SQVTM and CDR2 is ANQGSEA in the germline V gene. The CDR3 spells CSLARPDRPAEAFF. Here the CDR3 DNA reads TGCAGCCTTGCCCGACCTGACAGGCCCGCTGAAGCTTTCTTT. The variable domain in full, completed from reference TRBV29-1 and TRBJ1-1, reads SAVISQKPSRDICQRGTSLTIQCQVDSQVTMMFWYRQQPGQSLTLIATANQGSEATYESGFVIDKFPISRPNLTFSTLTVSNMSPEDSSIYLCSLARPDRPAEAFFGQGTRLTVV.

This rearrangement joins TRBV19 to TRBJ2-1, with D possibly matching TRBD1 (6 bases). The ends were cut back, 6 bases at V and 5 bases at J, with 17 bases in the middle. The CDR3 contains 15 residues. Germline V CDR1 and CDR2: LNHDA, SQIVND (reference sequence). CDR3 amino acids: CASRETGLPHNEQFF. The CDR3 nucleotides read TGTGCCAGTAGAGAAACAGGGTTGCCCCACAATGAGCAGTTCTTC.

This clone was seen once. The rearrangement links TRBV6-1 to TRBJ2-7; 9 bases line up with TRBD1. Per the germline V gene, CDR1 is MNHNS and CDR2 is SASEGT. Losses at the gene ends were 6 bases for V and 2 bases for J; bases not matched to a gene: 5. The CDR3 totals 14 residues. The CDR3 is CASREGQGPYEQYF. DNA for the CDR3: TGTGCCAGCAGGGAGGGACAGGGACCCTACGAGCAGTACTTC.

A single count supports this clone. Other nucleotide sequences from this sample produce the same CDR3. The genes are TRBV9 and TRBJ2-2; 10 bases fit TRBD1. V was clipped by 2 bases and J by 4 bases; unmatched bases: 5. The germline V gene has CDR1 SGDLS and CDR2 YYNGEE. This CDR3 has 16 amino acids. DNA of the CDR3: TGTGCCAGCAGCGTGTTGGGACAGGGGACCACCGGGGAGCTGTTTTTT. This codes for CASSVLGQGTTGELFF.

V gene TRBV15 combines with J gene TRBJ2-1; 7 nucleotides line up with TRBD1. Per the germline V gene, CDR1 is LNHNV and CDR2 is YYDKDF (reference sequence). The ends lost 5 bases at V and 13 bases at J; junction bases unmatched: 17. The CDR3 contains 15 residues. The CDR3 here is CATSDRAPLKKNQFF. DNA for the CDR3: TGTGCCACCAGCGACAGGGCACCGTTGAAAAAAAATCAGTTCTTC.

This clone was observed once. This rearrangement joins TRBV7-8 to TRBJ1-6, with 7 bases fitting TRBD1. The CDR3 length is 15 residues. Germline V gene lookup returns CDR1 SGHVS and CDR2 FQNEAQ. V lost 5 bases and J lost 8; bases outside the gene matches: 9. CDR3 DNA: TGTGCCAGCAGCCGGAACCGGGACAGCTATTCACCCCTCCACTTT. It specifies CASSRNRDSYSPLHF. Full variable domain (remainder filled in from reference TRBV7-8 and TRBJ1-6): GAGVSQSPRYKVAKRGQDVALRCDPISGHVSLFWYQQALGQGPEFLTYFQNEAQLDKSGLPSDRFFAERPEGSVSTLKIQRTQQEDSAVYLCASSRNRDSYSPLHFGNGTRLTVT.

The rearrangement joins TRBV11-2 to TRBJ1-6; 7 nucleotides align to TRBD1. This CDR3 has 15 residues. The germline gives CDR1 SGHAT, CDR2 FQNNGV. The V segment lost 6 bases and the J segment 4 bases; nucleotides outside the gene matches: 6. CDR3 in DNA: TGTGCCAGCAGACGCTCGGGACAGTATAATTCACCCCTCCACTTT. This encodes CASRRSGQYNSPLHF.

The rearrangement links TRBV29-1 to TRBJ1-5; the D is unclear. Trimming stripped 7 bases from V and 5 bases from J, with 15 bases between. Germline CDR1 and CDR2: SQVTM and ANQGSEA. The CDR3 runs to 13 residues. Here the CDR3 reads CSAAGDWDQPQHF. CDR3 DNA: TGCAGCGCCGCCGGGGATTGGGATCAGCCCCAGCATTTT.

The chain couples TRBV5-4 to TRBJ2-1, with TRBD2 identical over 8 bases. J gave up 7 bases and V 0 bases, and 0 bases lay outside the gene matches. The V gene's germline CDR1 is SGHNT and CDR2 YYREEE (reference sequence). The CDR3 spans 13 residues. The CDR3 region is CASSLAGGNEQFF. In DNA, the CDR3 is TGTGCCAGCAGCTTGGCGGGAGGGAATGAGCAGTTCTTC.

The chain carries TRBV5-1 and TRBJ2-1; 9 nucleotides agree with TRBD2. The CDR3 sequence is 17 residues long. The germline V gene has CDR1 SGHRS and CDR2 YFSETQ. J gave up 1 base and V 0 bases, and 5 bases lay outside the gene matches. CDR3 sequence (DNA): TGCGCCAGCAGCTTGGCCCCCCTAGCGGGGTCCTACAATGAGCAGTTCTTC. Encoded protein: CASSLAPLAGSYNEQFF. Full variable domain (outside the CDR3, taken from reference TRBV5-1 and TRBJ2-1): KAGVTQTPRYLIKTRGQQVTLSCSPISGHRSVSWYQQTPGQGLQFLFEYFSETQRNKGNFPGRFSGRQFSNSRSEMNVSTLELGDSALYLCASSLAPLAGSYNEQFFGPGTRLTVL.

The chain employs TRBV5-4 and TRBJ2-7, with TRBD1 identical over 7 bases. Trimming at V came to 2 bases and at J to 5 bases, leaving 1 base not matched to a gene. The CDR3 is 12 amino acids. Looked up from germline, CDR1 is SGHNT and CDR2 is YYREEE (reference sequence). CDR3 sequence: CASSFGQDEQYF. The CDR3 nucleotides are TGTGCCAGCAGCTTCGGACAGGACGAGCAGTACTTC.

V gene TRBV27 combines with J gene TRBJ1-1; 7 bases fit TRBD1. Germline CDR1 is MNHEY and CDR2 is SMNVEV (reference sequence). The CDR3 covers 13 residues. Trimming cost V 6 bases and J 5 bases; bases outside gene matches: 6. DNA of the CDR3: TGTGCCAGCAGGCGAGGGGGCGATACTGAAGCTTTCTTT. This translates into CASRRGGDTEAFF.

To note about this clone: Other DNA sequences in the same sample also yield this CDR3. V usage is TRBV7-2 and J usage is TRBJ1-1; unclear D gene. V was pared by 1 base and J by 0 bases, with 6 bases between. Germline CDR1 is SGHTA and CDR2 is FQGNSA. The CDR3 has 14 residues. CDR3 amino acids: CASSLVAVNTEAFF. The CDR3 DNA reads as TGTGCCAGCAGCTTAGTGGCGGTGAACACTGAAGCTTTCTTT.

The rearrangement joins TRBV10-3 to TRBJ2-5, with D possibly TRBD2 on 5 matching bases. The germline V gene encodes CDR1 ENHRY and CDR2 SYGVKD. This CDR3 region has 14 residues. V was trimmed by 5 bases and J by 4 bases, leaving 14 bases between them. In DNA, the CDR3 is TGTGCCATCAGTCCTGGTTATGAGGGAGAGACCCAGTACTTC. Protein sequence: CAISPGYEGETQYF.

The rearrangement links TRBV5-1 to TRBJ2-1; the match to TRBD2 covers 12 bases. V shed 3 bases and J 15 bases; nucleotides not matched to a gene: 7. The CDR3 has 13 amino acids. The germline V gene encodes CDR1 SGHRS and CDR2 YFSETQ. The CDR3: CASSWGTSGSAFF. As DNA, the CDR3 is TGCGCCAGCAGCTGGGGGACTAGCGGGTCGGCGTTCTTC.

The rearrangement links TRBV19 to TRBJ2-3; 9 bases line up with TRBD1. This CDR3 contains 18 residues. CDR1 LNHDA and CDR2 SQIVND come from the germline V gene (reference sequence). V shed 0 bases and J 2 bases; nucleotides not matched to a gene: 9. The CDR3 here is CASSIDWGQGWNTDTQYF. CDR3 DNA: TGTGCCAGTAGTATAGATTGGGGACAGGGATGGAACACAGATACGCAGTATTTT.